The entry that follows covers one TCR beta chain sequence. This sample is part of a study of blood T cell repertoires in COVID-19. For the study at large: Researchers got acute and convalescent COVID-19 samples from the United States, Italy and Spain. Sources were T cells, B-cell-depleted T cells, or PBMCs; the material itself was cDNA or gDNA.

V lost 1 base to trimming and J lost 7 bases; unmatched junction nucleotides: 8. Germline V gives CDR1 LGHDT, CDR2 YNNKEL (reference sequence). The CDR3 is 16 residues long. In the original analysis: Reference gene primers were amplified, and this amplification served to estimate nucleated cell counts. Profiled with immunoSEQ multiplex PCR; TCRdb holds only in-frame clones, not every one. V and J calls and clone size are given by that table; D and trimming were obtained from the DNA. The sample records over 110,000 clones, around 88% being singletons. Source material: peripheral blood. The receptor was derived from a human donor in a cohort sampled during active COVID-19. The gene calls are TRBV3-1 (or the pseudogene TRBV3-2) and TRBJ2-1; 9 positions match TRBD2. CDR3: CASSQGYSGGWNEQFF. The CDR3, as DNA: TGTGCCAGCAGCCAAGGGTATAGCGGGGGTTGGAATGAGCAGTTCTTC.